This entry describes one TCR beta chain. Through a sample-barcoded 5' primer and a J-beta primer mix, a second PCR was run for roughly 7 to 12 cycles. MiXCR was run by TCRdb on the 5' RACE reads, yielding one entry per CDR3 protein. Among 1.5 million to 1.9 million distinct CDR3 sequences listed, about 45% were seen once. The sample comes from a study of blood T cells in healthy people across ages. Donors ranged from roughly 6 to 100 years old and were healthy Caucasians in Russia. The origin of this receptor is a woman under 30 in good health. The sample comprised blood.

CDR3: CASSQVSGGLRNEQFF. The CDR3 DNA reads as TGTGCCAGCAGCCAAGTTAGCGGGGGGCTTAGGAATGAGCAGTTCTTC. The V call is TRBV3-1, the J call TRBJ2-1, with 10 positions matching TRBD2. Germline CDR1 reads LGHDT; CDR2 reads YNNKEL (reference sequence). J gave up 7 bases and V 1 base, and 7 bases lay outside the gene matches. This CDR3 has 16 residues.